Below, one TCR beta chain is given with its context. These data come from a study of blood T cell repertoires in COVID-19. Study overall: Donors in the United States, Italy and Spain gave samples during acute or convalescent COVID-19. T cells, B-cell-depleted T cells, or PBMCs provided the cDNA or gDNA that served as material.

This CDR3 is 14 amino acids long. Between the trimmed V and J ends, which lost 2 bases and 5 bases, there was a span of 10 bases. From germline, CDR1 is MDHEN and CDR2 SYDVKM. As handled by the study authors: For nucleated cells, counts were estimated from reference gene primer amplification. Generated by immunoSEQ multiplex PCR, the TCRdb table keeps only in-frame clones and is missing some. The V and J calls and clone size were taken over from that table, and D and trimming were inferred from the DNA. The profile covers some 120,000 clones, with approximately 86% appearing a single time and approximately 16% taken by the ten largest.

The chain is built from TRBV28 and TRBJ1-5; maybe TRBD1 (5 bases). Material: peripheral blood. The sequence was collected from a woman aged 50 to 60 who had recovered from COVID-19. The CDR3 spells CASSLGQGDQPQHF. CDR3 bases: TGTGCCAGCAGTTTAGGGCAGGGCGATCAGCCCCAGCATTTT.